The 19 T cell receptor beta chains listed next were all sequenced from one sample in a study of cytomegalovirus exposure and HLA in healthy donors. PCR involved 60 Vbeta and 13 Jbeta primers. Assay: immunoSEQ multiplex PCR; the TCRdb copy retains only in-frame clones and omits some. Of about 130,000 clones in the sample, 79% were seen once. The sequencing sample was made of PBMCs. The receptors here all came from a man in his forties in good health and CMV-seropositive.

This clone was observed a handful of times. The gene calls are TRBV29-1 and TRBJ1-1, with TRBD1 matching over 11 bases. This CDR3 is 14 amino acids long. Germline CDR1 reads SQVTM; CDR2 reads ANQGSEA. J gave up 4 bases and V 6 bases, and 7 bases lay outside the gene matches. The CDR3 nucleotides are TGCAGCGTAGGGGCCGGGACAGGGGGCACTGAAGCTTTCTTT. Encoded protein: CSVGAGTGGTEAFF.

V is TRBV9 and J is TRBJ2-1, with D hard to call. V was clipped by 0 bases and J by 7 bases, with 8 bases between them. CDR3 length: 13 amino acids. Germline values: CDR1 SGDLS, CDR2 YYNGEE. CDR3 sequence (DNA): TGTGCCAGCAGCGTAGGGCCAGTGAATGAGCAGTTCTTC. Its protein is CASSVGPVNEQFF.

The rearrangement uses TRBV5-5 and TRBJ1-5; TRBD1 aligns across 7 bases. The CDR3 covers 15 residues. V dropped 4 bases and J dropped 1; count of bases not matched to a gene: 5. Germline loops: CDR1 SGHKS, CDR2 YYEKEE (reference sequence). In nucleotides, the CDR3 is TGTGCCAGCAGCCGACAGGGACAAAGCAATCAGCCCCAGCATTTT. It codes for CASSRQGQSNQPQHF. The complete variable domain, with remaining parts taken from reference TRBV5-5 and TRBJ1-5, reads DAGVTQSPTHLIKTRGQQVTLRCSPISGHKSVSWYQQVLGQGPQFIFQYYEKEERGRGNFPDRFSARQFPNYSSELNVNALLLGDSALYLCASSRQGQSNQPQHFGDGTRLSIL.

This clone was observed a single time. V usage is TRBV7-9 and J usage is TRBJ1-1; 7 bases line up with TRBD1. The CDR3 has 14 amino acids. Germline values: CDR1 SEHNR, CDR2 FQNEAQ (reference sequence). The J segment lost 3 bases and the V segment lost 6 bases, leaving 7 bases of the junction unmatched. CDR3 residues: CASRLTGLDTEAFF. The CDR3 DNA reads TGTGCCAGCAGATTGACAGGGTTGGACACTGAAGCTTTCTTT.

This clone has just a few counts. V is TRBV19 and J is TRBJ1-1, with D possibly matching TRBD1 (6 bases). The CDR3 totals 14 residues. The V end was cut by 6 bases, the J end by 4 bases, with 15 bases between. Germline lookup yields CDR1 LNHDA and CDR2 SQIVND (reference sequence). The DNA of the CDR3 is TGTGCCAGTAGCGTTAGGGGGAGAAGCACTGAAGCTTTCTTT. Translating it yields CASSVRGRSTEAFF.

The rearrangement links TRBV2 to TRBJ2-5; 9 nucleotides line up with TRBD2. With V trimmed by 6 bases and J by 1 base, 6 bases remained unmatched. The CDR3 is made up of 15 amino acids. The germline V gene encodes CDR1 SNHLY and CDR2 FYNNEI. DNA of the CDR3: TGTGCCAGCAGCTTTTTTAGCGGGGGCCAAGAGACCCAGTACTTC. This sequence encodes CASSFFSGGQETQYF.

V usage is TRBV7-8 and J usage is TRBJ2-5; a weak D match, TRBD2 (6 bases). The length of the CDR3 is 17 residues. V lost 1 base, J lost 4 bases, and 19 bases lay in between. CDR1 SGHVS and CDR2 FQNEAQ come from the germline V gene. In nucleotides, the CDR3 is TGTGCCAGCAGCTTAGTAGCGGTCCCGTCGGTGGGAGAGACCCAGTACTTC. Residues: CASSLVAVPSVGETQYF.

The chain joins TRBV4-1 to TRBJ1-1; TRBD1 might be the D (5 bases). V gave up 4 bases and J gave up 4 bases, with 13 bases separating them. This CDR3 region has 14 residues. Germline values: CDR1 MGHRA, CDR2 YSYEKL. The CDR3 protein is CASSPPRGGTEAFF. CDR3 nucleotides: TGCGCCAGCAGCCCCCCCCGGGGGGGCACTGAAGCTTTCTTT.

CDR3 protein: CASSPYEATDGYTF. CDR3 coding DNA: TGTGCCAGCAGCCCGTACGAAGCGACAGATGGCTACACCTTC. The V gene is TRBV5-4, the J gene TRBJ1-2, with TRBD1 as a possible D gene (5 bases). Germline assignment: CDR1 SGHNT and CDR2 YYREEE (reference sequence). Trimming took off 4 bases at V and 6 bases at J, with 16 bases between the two ends. The CDR3 extends over 14 amino acids.

This chain joins TRBV27 and TRBJ2-5; the match to TRBD2 covers 15 bases. Trimming at V came to 4 bases and at J to 3 bases, leaving 3 bases not matched to a gene. Germline V CDR1 and CDR2: MNHEY, SMNVEV (reference sequence). This CDR3 has 16 amino acids. The CDR3 loop reads CASSSRTSGREETQYF. The CDR3 DNA reads as TGTGCCAGCAGTTCAAGGACTAGCGGGAGGGAAGAGACCCAGTACTTC.

V usage is TRBV5-6 and J usage is TRBJ2-7, with D maybe TRBD1 (6 bases). Germline lookup yields CDR1 SGHDT and CDR2 YYEEEE. The CDR3 totals 13 residues. With 0 bases removed from V and 3 bases from J, the gap between germline ends came to 7 bases. As DNA, the CDR3 is TGTGCCAGCAGCTTGGAAGGGGGCTACGAGCAGTACTTC. This encodes CASSLEGGYEQYF.

The CDR3, as DNA: TGTGCCAGTAGTGCAGGGGTGTTCGCCAATTCACCCCTCCACTTT. Residues: CASSAGVFANSPLHF. The chain joins TRBV19 to TRBJ1-6; D might be TRBD1 (6 bases). Germline CDR1 and CDR2: LNHDA and SQIVND (reference sequence). The V end was cut by 5 bases, the J end by 7 bases, with 15 bases between. CDR3 length: 15 residues.

The chain uses TRBV5-6 and TRBJ1-4; maybe TRBD1 (5 bases). The CDR3 extends over 15 amino acids. Between the trimmed V and J ends, which lost 0 bases and 17 bases, there was a span of 23 bases. Looked up from germline, CDR1 is SGHDT and CDR2 is YYEEEE. CDR3 protein: CASSLAPGLASQGFF. CDR3 DNA sequence: TGTGCCAGCAGCTTGGCTCCAGGGTTAGCCTCCCAAGGATTTTTT.

The V and J genes are TRBV18 and TRBJ2-7; 8 positions match TRBD1. After removal of 3 bases from V and 6 bases from J, the junction contained 4 bases not matched to a gene. Germline V lookup: CDR1 KGHSH, CDR2 LQKENI. This CDR3 spans 13 amino acids. CDR3 amino acids: CASSPGQGAEQYF. CDR3 nucleotide sequence: TGTGCCAGCTCACCTGGACAGGGAGCCGAGCAGTACTTC.

This sequence joins TRBV10-3 and TRBJ2-2; the match to TRBD1 covers 11 bases. V shed 6 bases, J shed 6 bases, and the junction held 0 bases outside the gene matches. Germline V gene sequence: CDR1 ENHRY, CDR2 SYGVKD. This CDR3 comprises 13 residues. DNA for the CDR3: TGTGCCATCAGGGGACAGGGGGCCGGGGAGCTGTTTTTT. It encodes CAIRGQGAGELFF.

There are a few counts of this clone. The V gene is TRBV11-2, the J gene TRBJ2-7, with D possibly TRBD1 on 5 matching bases. The CDR3 is 14 residues long. The ends were cut back, 2 bases at V and 7 bases at J, with 15 bases in the middle. Germline V gives CDR1 SGHAT, CDR2 FQNNGV. CDR3 sequence (DNA): TGTGCCAGCAGCTTATTAAAGGGGTTAGGAGAGCAGTACTTC. Translating it yields CASSLLKGLGEQYF.

This chain links TRBV12-5 with TRBJ1-3, with a weak D call TRBD1 (6 bases). The CDR3 is 15 amino acids. Trimming removed 8 bases at V and 4 bases at J, with 18 bases between. Germline V gives CDR1 LGHNT, CDR2 FRNRAP. In DNA, the CDR3 is TGTGCTAGTCGGCCACAGGGTGCGCCAGGAAACACCATATATTTT. Amino acid sequence: CASRPQGAPGNTIYF.

The chain couples TRBV4-1 to TRBJ1-3; a weak D match, TRBD1 (5 bases). Germline lookup yields CDR1 MGHRA and CDR2 YSYEKL. There are 15 residues in the CDR3. The ends were cut back, 4 bases at V and 5 bases at J, with 15 bases in the middle. This CDR3 reads CASSPFAGQRNTIYF. CDR3 in DNA: TGCGCCAGCAGCCCATTTGCGGGGCAGAGAAACACCATATATTTT.

This chain connects TRBV6-1 to TRBJ2-1; D might be TRBD2 (6 bases). The V end lost 1 base, the J end lost 6 bases, and 10 bases lay between the germline ends. Looked up from germline, CDR1 is MNHNS and CDR2 is SASEGT. The CDR3 sequence is 14 residues long. This CDR3 reads CASSEGTNLNEQFF. CDR3 nucleotides: TGTGCCAGCAGTGAAGGGACTAATCTCAATGAGCAGTTCTTC.